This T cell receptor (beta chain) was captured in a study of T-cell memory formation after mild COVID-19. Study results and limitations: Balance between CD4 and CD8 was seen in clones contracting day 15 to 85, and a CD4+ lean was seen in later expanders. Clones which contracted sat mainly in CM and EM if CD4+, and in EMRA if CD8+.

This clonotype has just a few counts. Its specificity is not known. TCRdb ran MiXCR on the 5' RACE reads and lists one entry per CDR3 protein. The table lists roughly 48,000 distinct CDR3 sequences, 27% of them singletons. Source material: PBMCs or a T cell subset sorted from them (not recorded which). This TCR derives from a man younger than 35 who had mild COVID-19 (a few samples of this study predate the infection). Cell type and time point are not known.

The CDR3 sequence: CASSLNHEQFF. The DNA for the CDR3 is TGTGCCAGCAGCTTAAACCATGAGCAGTTCTTC. This rearrangement joins TRBV7-2 to TRBJ2-1; D gene ambiguous. Germline CDR1 SGHTA, CDR2 FQGNSA. This CDR3 is built from 11 residues. V gave up 2 bases and J gave up 8 bases, with 4 bases separating them. The full variable domain, with the rest looked up from reference TRBV7-2 and TRBJ2-1, is GAGVSQSPSNKVTEKGKDVELRCDPISGHTALYWYRQSLGQGLEFLIYFQGNSAPDKSGLPSDRFSAERTGGSVSTLTIQRTQQEDSAVYLCASSLNHEQFFGPGTRLTVL.